This is a list of T cell receptor beta chains from one sample in a study of CD8 T cells and mutated HIV epitopes. One entry per CDR3 protein, called by TCRdb with MiXCR from the single-cell sequencing reads. Among around 730 distinct CDR3 sequences, roughly 50% were seen once, and the ten largest hold approximately 51%. The sample was CD8+ T cells sorted from blood by dual tetramer staining, taken during acute HIV infection. The receptors shown here come from a man aged 25 to 40 with HIV-1 infection. Both conserved end residues are part of each CDR3. The D gene is left open where the match is weak. The size of a clone is reported for some rows only, either as once, few or many, or as a class for expanded clones.

j_gene	d_gene	abundance	v_gene	CDR3aa	CDR3nt
TRBJ2-7	NA	NA	TRBV20-1	CSARVPQLTYEQYF	TGCAGTGCTAGAGTGCCGCAGCTGACTTACGAGCAGTACTTC
TRBJ2-7	NA	NA	TRBV20-1	CSARSSQATYEQYF	TGCAGTGCTAGGTCGAGCCAGGCGACCTACGAGCAGTACTTC
TRBJ2-7	TRBD1	NA	TRBV28	CAGSFGPGQGATYEQYF	TGTGCCGGCAGTTTCGGCCCGGGACAGGGGGCGACCTACGAGCAGTACTTC
TRBJ2-7	NA	hyperexpanded	TRBV20-1	CSASPKAVSSYEQYF	TGCAGTGCTAGCCCTAAGGCGGTGAGCTCCTACGAGCAGTACTTC
TRBJ2-7	NA	NA	TRBV20-1	CSASAPLHRQGHTYEQYF	TGCAGTGCTAGCGCCCCGCTGCACCGGCAAGGGCATACCTACGAGCAGTACTTC
TRBJ2-7	TRBD1	once	TRBV20-1	CSAPGQGAAHLYEQYF	TGCAGTGCCCCGGGACAGGGGGCGGCCCATCTCTACGAGCAGTACTTC
TRBJ2-7	TRBD2	NA	TRBV20-1	CSAPGSGVYEQYF	TGCAGTGCCCCCGGAAGCGGGGTTTACGAGCAGTACTTC
TRBJ2-7	TRBD2	NA	TRBV28	CASSFGPGGIIYEQYF	TGTGCCAGCAGTTTCGGCCCGGGAGGGATCATCTACGAGCAGTACTTC
TRBJ2-7	NA	NA	TRBV13	CASSPPGAHTYEQYF	TGTGCCAGCAGCCCTCCGGGAGCTCACACCTACGAGCAGTACTTC
TRBJ2-7	TRBD2	NA	TRBV20-1	CSAAPKGGTVVSYEQYF	TGCAGTGCAGCCCCAAAGGGAGGGACTGTGGTGAGCTACGAGCAGTACTTC
TRBJ2-7	TRBD2	NA	TRBV13	CASSRAAGEIIYEQYF	TGTGCCAGCAGCCGAGCAGCGGGAGAGATCATCTACGAGCAGTACTTC
TRBJ2-7	TRBD2	NA	TRBV13	CASNLPSAGGFYEQYF	TGTGCTAGTAACCTCCCCTCAGCGGGGGGATTCTACGAGCAGTACTTC